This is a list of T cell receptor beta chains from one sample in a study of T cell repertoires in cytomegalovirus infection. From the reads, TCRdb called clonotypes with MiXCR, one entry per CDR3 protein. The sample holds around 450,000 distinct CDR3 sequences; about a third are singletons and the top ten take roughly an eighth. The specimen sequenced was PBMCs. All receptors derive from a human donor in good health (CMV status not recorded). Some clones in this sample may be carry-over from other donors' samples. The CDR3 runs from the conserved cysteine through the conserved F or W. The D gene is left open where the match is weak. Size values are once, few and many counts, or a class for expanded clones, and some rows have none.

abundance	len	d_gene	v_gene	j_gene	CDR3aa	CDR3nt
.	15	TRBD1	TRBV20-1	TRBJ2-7	CSARDPGQGNYEQYF	TGCAGTGCTAGAGATCCGGGACAGGGGAACTACGAGCAGTACTTC
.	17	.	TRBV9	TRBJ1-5	CASSAARGVRGNQPQHF	TGTGCCAGCAGCGCCGCCCGGGGGGTGAGGGGCAATCAGCCCCAGCATTTT
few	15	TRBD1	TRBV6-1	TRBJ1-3	CASSEYRGHGNTIYF	TGTGCCAGCAGTGAATACAGGGGGCACGGAAACACCATATATTTT
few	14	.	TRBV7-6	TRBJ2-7	CASSLLGGTYEQYF	TGTGCCAGCAGCTTACTGGGGGGTACCTACGAGCAGTACTTC
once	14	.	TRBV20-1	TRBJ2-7	CSARDGGDYYEQYF	TGCAGTGCTAGAGATGGTGGGGATTACTACGAGCAGTACTTC
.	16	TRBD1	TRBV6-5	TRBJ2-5	CASSQKPGTAQETQYF	TGTGCCAGCAGTCAGAAACCGGGGACAGCCCAAGAGACCCAGTACTTC
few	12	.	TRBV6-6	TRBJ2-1	CASSYDYNEQFF	TGTGCCAGCAGTTACGACTACAATGAGCAGTTCTTC
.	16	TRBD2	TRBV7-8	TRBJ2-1	CASSTYLRGDRDEQFF	TGTGCCAGCAGCACCTACTTGCGGGGGGATCGGGATGAGCAGTTCTTC
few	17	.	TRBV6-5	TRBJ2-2	CASSYSGERAGTGELFF	TGTGCCAGCAGTTACTCGGGAGAACGGGCCGGGACCGGGGAGCTGTTTTTT
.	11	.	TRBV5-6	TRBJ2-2	CASSFFGELFF	TGTGCCAGCAGCTTTTTCGGGGAGCTGTTTTTT
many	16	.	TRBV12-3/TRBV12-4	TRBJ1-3	CASSLVGTPTGNTIYF	TGTGCCAGCAGTCTAGTCGGGACACCGACTGGAAACACCATATATTTT
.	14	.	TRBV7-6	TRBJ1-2	CASRLDTGFYGYTF	TGTGCCAGCAGATTAGATACAGGGTTCTATGGCTACACCTTC
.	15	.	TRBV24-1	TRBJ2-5	CATSDFGQSQETQYF	TGTGCCACCAGTGATTTTGGGCAGTCCCAAGAGACCCAGTACTTC
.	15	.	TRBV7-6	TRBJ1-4	CAISLWTATNEKLFF	TGTGCCATCAGCCTCTGGACAGCAACTAATGAAAAACTGTTTTTT
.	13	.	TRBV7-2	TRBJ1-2	CASSLRAEPGYTF	TGTGCCAGCAGCTTAAGGGCTGAGCCCGGCTACACCTTC
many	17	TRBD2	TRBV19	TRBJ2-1	CASSKLRVASGDNEQFF	TGTGCCAGTAGCAAGCTGAGGGTGGCTAGCGGGGACAATGAGCAGTTCTTC
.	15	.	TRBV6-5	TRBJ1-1	CASSYQGRRGVEAFF	TGTGCCAGCAGTTACCAAGGCAGGAGGGGTGTTGAAGCTTTCTTT
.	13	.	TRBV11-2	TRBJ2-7	CASSLAFTHEQYF	TGTGCCAGCAGCCTAGCCTTCACGCATGAGCAGTACTTC
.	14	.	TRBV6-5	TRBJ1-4	CASSYGTPNEKLFF	TGTGCCAGCAGTTACGGGACGCCGAATGAAAAACTGTTTTTT
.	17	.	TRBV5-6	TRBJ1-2	CASSTGQRLAFNYGYTF	TGTGCCAGCAGCACCGGACAGAGACTAGCGTTTAACTATGGCTACACCTTC
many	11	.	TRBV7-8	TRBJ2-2	CASRRDGELFF	TGTGCCAGCAGACGCGATGGGGAGCTGTTTTTT
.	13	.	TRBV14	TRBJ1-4	CASSQGLNEKLFF	TGTGCCAGCAGCCAGGGCCTTAATGAAAAACTGTTTTTT
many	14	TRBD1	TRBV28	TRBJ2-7	CASTRQGVSYEQYF	TGTGCCAGCACCCGACAGGGTGTGAGCTACGAGCAGTACTTC
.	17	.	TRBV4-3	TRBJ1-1	CASSQEGSWTRDTEAFF	TGCGCCAGCAGCCAAGAGGGGAGTTGGACCAGGGACACTGAAGCTTTCTTT